Sequencing of this T cell receptor beta chain was carried out in a study of neurological immune-mediated disorders. General observations from the study: As far as clinical or MRI features were concerned, none was associated with the multiple sclerosis repertoire cluster.

Unsorted libraries came from 2 million PBMCs stored at -80 °C. A 10-nucleotide random UMI tagged transcripts in template-switch 5'RACE cDNA synthesis. MiXCR was run by TCRdb on the 5' RACE reads, yielding one entry per CDR3 protein. This table holds about 74,000 distinct CDR3 sequences, 4% to 6% found once. There are many counts of this clonotype. Its antigen is undetermined. The CDR3 extends over 11 amino acids. Germline values: CDR1 DFQATT, CDR2 SNEGSKA (reference sequence). The sequence was collected from a man between 18 and 35 years old with multiple sclerosis. Source material: PBMCs. This rearrangement joins TRBV20-1 to TRBJ2-1, with 12 bases fitting TRBD2. The chain's CDR3 is CRTSGGHEQFF. Written as DNA, the CDR3 is TGCAGGACTAGCGGGGGTCATGAGCAGTTCTTC.